The rows below give T cell receptor beta chains drawn from one sample of a study of T cell responses to AZD1222 COVID-19 vaccine. The protocol was immunoSEQ multiplex PCR, while the TCRdb copy is restricted to in-frame clones and leaves out a portion. The sample shows about 180,000 clones, 90% to 95% of them seen only once. The sample was peripheral blood, taken 28 days after the second dose of the MenACWY control vaccine. The source of these receptors is an adult who received the MenACWY meningococcal vaccine as a control. The CDR3 runs from the conserved cysteine through the conserved F or W. Each record gives: CDR3 protein, CDR3 DNA, V gene, D gene, clone size, J gene. D genes are given only for firm matches. For some rows the clone size is stated as once, few or many, or as a class when expanded; others skip it.

CDR3aa: CASRGSVYEQYF
CDR3nt: TGTGCCAGCCGGGGGAGTGTATACGAGCAGTACTTC
v_gene: TRBV11-2
d_gene: .
abundance: .
j_gene: TRBJ2-7

CDR3aa: CAIRAGQSGYTF
CDR3nt: TGTGCCATCAGGGCCGGGCAGAGTGGCTACACCTTC
v_gene: TRBV10-3
d_gene: .
abundance: .
j_gene: TRBJ1-2

CDR3aa: CASSARQYSLTNTEAFF
CDR3nt: TGCGCCAGCAGTGCTAGACAGTACAGTTTAACCAACACTGAAGCTTTCTTT
v_gene: TRBV5-1
d_gene: .
abundance: .
j_gene: TRBJ1-1

CDR3aa: CASSRGTGGDLGYTF
CDR3nt: TGTGCCAGCAGCCGGGGGACAGGAGGGGATCTTGGCTACACCTTC
v_gene: TRBV27
d_gene: TRBD1
abundance: .
j_gene: TRBJ1-2

CDR3aa: CASSLSSGGPVF
CDR3nt: TGTGCCAGCAGTTTATCAAGCGGGGGGCCAGTATTT
v_gene: TRBV12-3/TRBV12-4
d_gene: TRBD2
abundance: once
j_gene: TRBJ2-3

CDR3aa: CASSLGAARSYNSPLHF
CDR3nt: TGCGCCAGCAGCTTGGGGGCGGCTCGCTCCTATAATTCACCCCTCCACTTT
v_gene: TRBV5-1
d_gene: .
abundance: .
j_gene: TRBJ1-6

CDR3aa: CAWSAAEKSTNYGYTF
CDR3nt: TGTGCCTGGAGCGCCGCAGAAAAATCAACTAACTATGGCTACACCTTC
v_gene: TRBV30
d_gene: .
abundance: .
j_gene: TRBJ1-2

CDR3aa: CASSLTVYNSPLHF
CDR3nt: TGTGCCAGCAGCTTAACGGTTTATAATTCACCCCTCCACTTT
v_gene: TRBV5-5
d_gene: .
abundance: .
j_gene: TRBJ1-6

CDR3aa: CASSIRSADYGYTF
CDR3nt: TGTGCCAGTAGTATTAGATCGGCAGACTATGGCTACACCTTC
v_gene: TRBV19
d_gene: .
abundance: .
j_gene: TRBJ1-2

CDR3aa: CASSRTSGGGSTQYF
CDR3nt: TGTGCCAGCAGTAGGACTAGCGGGGGGGGCTCTACGCAGTATTTT
v_gene: TRBV2
d_gene: TRBD2
abundance: .
j_gene: TRBJ2-3

CDR3aa: CASSIGYEQYF
CDR3nt: TGTGCCAGCAGTATAGGCTACGAGCAGTACTTC
v_gene: TRBV12-3/TRBV12-4
d_gene: .
abundance: .
j_gene: TRBJ2-7

CDR3aa: CASRLGGGGTYEQYF
CDR3nt: TGTGCCAGCAGGTTGGGGGGCGGGGGTACCTACGAGCAGTACTTC
v_gene: TRBV5-4
d_gene: .
abundance: .
j_gene: TRBJ2-7

CDR3aa: CASSLNARGNNQPQHF
CDR3nt: TGTGCCAGCAGTTTAAACGCCAGGGGTAACAATCAGCCCCAGCATTTT
v_gene: TRBV27
d_gene: .
abundance: .
j_gene: TRBJ1-5

CDR3aa: CASKDYTGGKLFF
CDR3nt: TGTGCCAGCAAAGATTACACAGGGGGAAAACTGTTTTTT
v_gene: TRBV7-2
d_gene: TRBD1
abundance: .
j_gene: TRBJ1-4

CDR3aa: CSASFGGGGLFF
CDR3nt: TGCAGTGCTAGTTTTGGGGGGGGCGGGCTGTTTTTT
v_gene: TRBV20-1
d_gene: .
abundance: .
j_gene: TRBJ1-4

CDR3aa: CASSPTKVQSSGTEAFF
CDR3nt: TGCGCCAGCAGCCCCACGAAGGTGCAGTCTTCAGGCACTGAAGCTTTCTTT
v_gene: TRBV5-1
d_gene: .
abundance: once
j_gene: TRBJ1-1

CDR3aa: CASSHGNYNEQFF
CDR3nt: TGTGCCAGCAGTCACGGGAACTACAATGAGCAGTTCTTC
v_gene: TRBV6-5
d_gene: .
abundance: .
j_gene: TRBJ2-1

CDR3aa: CASTPAFSGNTIYF
CDR3nt: TGTGCCAGCACCCCCGCGTTCTCTGGAAACACCATATATTTT
v_gene: TRBV6-5
d_gene: .
abundance: .
j_gene: TRBJ1-3

CDR3aa: CASSTRTGGSTEAFF
CDR3nt: TGTGCCAGCAGCACAAGGACAGGGGGCTCCACTGAAGCTTTCTTT
v_gene: TRBV6-6
d_gene: TRBD1
abundance: once
j_gene: TRBJ1-1

CDR3aa: CASNRQLNTEAFF
CDR3nt: TGTGCCAGCAACAGACAGTTGAACACTGAAGCTTTCTTT
v_gene: TRBV28
d_gene: .
abundance: .
j_gene: TRBJ1-1

CDR3aa: CASSLDRGQPQHF
CDR3nt: TGTGCCAGCAGCCTTGACAGGGGCCAGCCCCAGCATTTT
v_gene: TRBV7-3
d_gene: TRBD1
abundance: .
j_gene: TRBJ1-5

CDR3aa: CASSQIPGSEQFF
CDR3nt: TGTGCCAGCAGCCAAATCCCTGGGTCCGAGCAGTTCTTC
v_gene: TRBV3-1/TRBV3-2
d_gene: .
abundance: .
j_gene: TRBJ2-1

CDR3aa: CAWKDRGRNEQYF
CDR3nt: TGTGCCTGGAAAGACAGGGGAAGGAACGAGCAGTACTTC
v_gene: TRBV30
d_gene: TRBD1
abundance: .
j_gene: TRBJ2-7

CDR3aa: CASSPGGGLNTEAFF
CDR3nt: TGTGCCAGCAGCCCGGGGGGGGGATTGAACACTGAAGCTTTCTTT
v_gene: TRBV5-4
d_gene: .
abundance: .
j_gene: TRBJ1-1

CDR3aa: CATEGDLGKLFF
CDR3nt: TGTGCCACCGAGGGGGACTTGGGGAAACTGTTTTTT
v_gene: TRBV28
d_gene: .
abundance: .
j_gene: TRBJ1-4

CDR3aa: CASSSGTSVYNEQFF
CDR3nt: TGTGCCAGCAGCTCCGGGACTAGCGTATACAATGAGCAGTTCTTC
v_gene: TRBV7-9
d_gene: TRBD2
abundance: .
j_gene: TRBJ2-1

CDR3aa: CASSQDGTAHEQYF
CDR3nt: TGCGCCAGCAGCCAAGACGGGACAGCCCACGAGCAGTACTTC
v_gene: TRBV4-3
d_gene: TRBD1
abundance: .
j_gene: TRBJ2-7

CDR3aa: CASSLSPGQGANEQFF
CDR3nt: TGTGCCAGCAGTTTATCCCCGGGACAGGGGGCAAATGAGCAGTTCTTC
v_gene: TRBV28
d_gene: TRBD1
abundance: .
j_gene: TRBJ2-1

CDR3aa: CASRDRAGANVLTF
CDR3nt: TGTGCCAGCCGCGACAGGGCTGGGGCCAACGTCCTGACTTTC
v_gene: TRBV19
d_gene: TRBD1
abundance: once
j_gene: TRBJ2-6

CDR3aa: CASSDRGYSEAFF
CDR3nt: TGCGCCAGCAGTGACAGGGGGTATTCTGAAGCTTTCTTT
v_gene: TRBV10-1
d_gene: TRBD1
abundance: .
j_gene: TRBJ1-1

CDR3aa: CATKEGFNTDTQYF
CDR3nt: TGTGCCACCAAGGAGGGGTTCAACACAGATACGCAGTATTTT
v_gene: TRBV6-5
d_gene: .
abundance: .
j_gene: TRBJ2-3

CDR3aa: CSVGGSSSGANVLTF
CDR3nt: TGCAGCGTTGGGGGCTCGAGCTCTGGGGCCAACGTCCTGACTTTC
v_gene: TRBV29-1
d_gene: .
abundance: .
j_gene: TRBJ2-6

CDR3aa: CASSYSKGGSSPLHF
CDR3nt: TGTGCCAGCAGTTACTCGAAAGGGGGCAGTTCACCCCTCCACTTT
v_gene: TRBV6-2/TRBV6-3
d_gene: TRBD1
abundance: few
j_gene: TRBJ1-6

CDR3aa: CASSQEWTLNTEAFF
CDR3nt: TGTGCCAGCAGCCAAGAATGGACGTTGAACACTGAAGCTTTCTTT
v_gene: TRBV4-2
d_gene: .
abundance: .
j_gene: TRBJ1-1

CDR3aa: CAISESRGNYGYTF
CDR3nt: TGTGCCATCAGTGAGTCTAGGGGGAACTATGGCTACACCTTC
v_gene: TRBV10-3
d_gene: .
abundance: .
j_gene: TRBJ1-2

CDR3aa: CASSQGGSGQPQHF
CDR3nt: TGTGCCAGCAGCCAAGGAGGGTCCGGGCAGCCCCAGCATTTT
v_gene: TRBV7-8
d_gene: .
abundance: .
j_gene: TRBJ1-5

CDR3aa: CASRKDRRGTGELFF
CDR3nt: TGCGCCAGCAGAAAAGACCGGCGCGGCACCGGGGAGCTGTTTTTT
v_gene: TRBV5-1
d_gene: .
abundance: .
j_gene: TRBJ2-2

CDR3aa: CASSIQGQANTEAFF
CDR3nt: TGCGCCAGCAGCATCCAAGGACAGGCGAACACTGAAGCTTTCTTT
v_gene: TRBV4-1
d_gene: TRBD1
abundance: .
j_gene: TRBJ1-1

CDR3aa: CASSGEFYGELFF
CDR3nt: TGTGCCAGCAGCGGAGAATTCTACGGGGAGCTGTTTTTT
v_gene: TRBV9
d_gene: .
abundance: .
j_gene: TRBJ2-2

CDR3aa: CASSPAGASMQPQHF
CDR3nt: TGTGCCAGCTCACCAGCCGGGGCAAGTATGCAGCCCCAGCATTTT
v_gene: TRBV18
d_gene: .
abundance: .
j_gene: TRBJ1-5

CDR3aa: CASSRGVGRTNTEAFF
CDR3nt: TGCGCCAGCAGCCGAGGAGTGGGACGGACGAACACTGAAGCTTTCTTT
v_gene: TRBV4-1
d_gene: .
abundance: once
j_gene: TRBJ1-1

CDR3aa: CASSKVRDLKETQYF
CDR3nt: TGTGCCAGCAGCAAAGTCCGGGACCTCAAAGAGACCCAGTACTTC
v_gene: TRBV21-1
d_gene: .
abundance: .
j_gene: TRBJ2-5

CDR3aa: CASSGSQGHNSPLHF
CDR3nt: TGTGCCAGCAGTGGCTCCCAGGGCCACAATTCACCCCTCCACTTT
v_gene: TRBV2
d_gene: .
abundance: .
j_gene: TRBJ1-6

CDR3aa: CASSLDGGGTEAFF
CDR3nt: TGCGCCAGCAGCTTGGATGGAGGCGGGACTGAAGCTTTCTTT
v_gene: TRBV5-1
d_gene: .
abundance: .
j_gene: TRBJ1-1

CDR3aa: CASSLTEGSGGYGYTF
CDR3nt: TGTGCCAGCAGCTTGACGGAGGGCAGCGGGGGCTATGGCTACACCTTC
v_gene: TRBV11-2
d_gene: .
abundance: .
j_gene: TRBJ1-2

CDR3aa: CASSLVPLQWEGEKLFF
CDR3nt: TGTGCCAGCAGCTTAGTCCCCCTGCAGTGGGAGGGTGAAAAACTGTTTTTT
v_gene: TRBV7-9
d_gene: .
abundance: .
j_gene: TRBJ1-4

CDR3aa: CASRATGGSSYEQYF
CDR3nt: TGTGCCAGCAGGGCTACAGGGGGAAGCTCCTACGAGCAGTACTTC
v_gene: TRBV5-4
d_gene: TRBD1
abundance: .
j_gene: TRBJ2-7

CDR3aa: CASSRQGTSSYEQYF
CDR3nt: TGTGCCAGCAGCCGACAGGGGACCAGCTCCTACGAGCAGTACTTC
v_gene: TRBV5-6
d_gene: TRBD1
abundance: once
j_gene: TRBJ2-7

CDR3aa: CSAAGISTGELFF
CDR3nt: TGCAGCGCCGCAGGTATTTCGACCGGGGAGCTGTTTTTT
v_gene: TRBV29-1
d_gene: .
abundance: .
j_gene: TRBJ2-2

CDR3aa: CASSQEGPNQPQHF
CDR3nt: TGTGCCAGCAGCCAAGAAGGGCCCAATCAGCCCCAGCATTTT
v_gene: TRBV3-1/TRBV3-2
d_gene: .
abundance: .
j_gene: TRBJ1-5

CDR3aa: CASSLGQGSNIQYF
CDR3nt: TGCGCCAGCAGCCTGGGACAGGGTAGTAACATTCAGTACTTC
v_gene: TRBV5-1
d_gene: TRBD1
abundance: once
j_gene: TRBJ2-4

CDR3aa: CASSFGTANEKLFF
CDR3nt: TGTGCCAGCAGCTTCGGGACAGCTAATGAAAAACTGTTTTTT
v_gene: TRBV7-9
d_gene: TRBD1
abundance: .
j_gene: TRBJ1-4

CDR3aa: CASSNLRTDTQYF
CDR3nt: TGTGCCAGCAGTAACCTGAGGACAGATACGCAGTATTTT
v_gene: TRBV7-8
d_gene: .
abundance: .
j_gene: TRBJ2-3

CDR3aa: CASSIRDQPQHF
CDR3nt: TGTGCCAGTAGTATCAGAGATCAGCCCCAGCATTTT
v_gene: TRBV19
d_gene: .
abundance: .
j_gene: TRBJ1-5

CDR3aa: CASSQYDRVRTDTQYF
CDR3nt: TGTGCCAGCAGCCAGTACGACAGGGTGAGGACAGATACGCAGTATTTT
v_gene: TRBV7-8
d_gene: TRBD1
abundance: .
j_gene: TRBJ2-3